These 13 T cell receptor beta chains came from one sample sequenced in a study of glioma-infiltrating T cells. The iRepertoire nested amplicon-rescue multiplex PCR amplified TCR alpha and beta CDR3s from RNA. TCRdb ran MiXCR on the multiplex PCR reads and lists one entry per CDR3 protein. The data contain about 140,000 distinct CDR3 sequences, around 42% of them singletons. The sequencing input was glioma tissue, nonneoplastic brain tissue, or PBMCs (not recorded which). These receptors all stem from a human donor with low-grade glioma or glioblastoma, undergoing nonglioma brain surgery, or in good health (not recorded which).

This sequence joins TRBV4-3 and TRBJ2-4, with 9 bases aligning to TRBD1. The junction had 7 bases not matched to a gene; V was cut back by 4 bases and J by 3 bases. Per the germline V gene, CDR1 is LGHNA and CDR2 is YSLEER. The CDR3 has 16 residues. CDR3 DNA: TGCGCCAGCAGCCGGACAGGGGCCTATCTCAAAAACATTCAGTACTTC. It translates to CASSRTGAYLKNIQYF.

This clonotype was seen once. This rearrangement joins TRBV7-2 to TRBJ2-7, with a possible D match to TRBD1 (5 bases). The CDR3 has 14 amino acids. Germline V CDR1 and CDR2: SGHTA, FQGNSA. Trimming stripped 5 bases from V and 2 bases from J, with 13 bases between. The CDR3 DNA reads as TGTACCAGCAGCCTCCCGACAGCAGCCTACGAGCAGTACTTC. This translates into CTSSLPTAAYEQYF.

The chain employs TRBV6-1 and TRBJ2-1; D gene uncertain. Germline CDR1 and CDR2: MNHNS and SASEGT. The CDR3 loop spans 10 amino acids. V lost 6 bases and J 4 bases, leaving 1 base between the germline ends. CDR3 in amino acids: CASRYNEQFF. CDR3 DNA sequence: TGTGCCAGCAGGTACAATGAGCAGTTCTTC.

The table lists this clonotype with many counts. The V gene is TRBV6-6, the J gene TRBJ1-1; D possibly corresponds to TRBD1 (6 bases). CDR1 and CDR2 from the germline V gene are MNHNY and SVGAGI (reference sequence). The length of the CDR3 is 14 residues. The germline V and J ends were trimmed by 0 bases and 3 bases, with 8 bases remaining between them. The chain's CDR3 is CASSYSYRDTEAFF. In DNA, the CDR3 is TGTGCCAGCAGTTACTCGTACAGGGACACTGAAGCTTTCTTT.

This clonotype has more than one count but fewer than ten. The V and J genes are TRBV7-2 and TRBJ2-5; 9 bases align to TRBD2. Looked up from germline, CDR1 is SGHTA and CDR2 is FQGNSA. With V trimmed by 1 base and J by 4 bases, 10 bases remained unmatched. This CDR3 is 17 amino acids long. The CDR3 sequence is CASSLGDLAGMGETQYF. The CDR3 DNA reads TGTGCCAGCAGCTTAGGGGATCTAGCGGGGATGGGAGAGACCCAGTACTTC. Full variable domain (missing parts from reference TRBV7-2 and TRBJ2-5): GAGVSQSPSNKVTEKGKDVELRCDPISGHTALYWYRQSLGQGLEFLIYFQGNSAPDKSGLPSDRFSAERTGGSVSTLTIQRTQQEDSAVYLCASSLGDLAGMGETQYFGPGTRLLVL.

This clonotype was observed a few times. The chain employs TRBV18 and TRBJ1-2; TRBD1 aligns across 8 bases. J gave up 3 bases and V 8 bases, and 5 bases lay outside the gene matches. The germline V gene encodes CDR1 KGHSH and CDR2 LQKENI. This CDR3 has 13 residues. CDR3 DNA sequence: TGTGCCAGCAGTCCAGGGGGCGACTATGGCTACACCTTC. Translation: CASSPGGDYGYTF.

This clonotype was seen a handful of times. The chain is built from TRBV6-1 and TRBJ1-1, with a tentative D call TRBD1 (5 bases). This CDR3 contains 13 residues. The germline V and J ends were trimmed by 7 bases and 3 bases, with 12 bases remaining between them. CDR1 is MNHNS and CDR2 is SASEGT in the germline V gene. CDR3 in amino acids: CASTWGTDTEAFF. The CDR3 DNA follows: TGTGCCAGCACTTGGGGGACGGACACTGAAGCTTTCTTT.

There are a few counts of this clonotype. The V call is TRBV28, the J call TRBJ1-2; a possible D gene is TRBD1 (5 bases). Looked up from germline, CDR1 is MDHEN and CDR2 is SYDVKM. With 3 bases removed from V and 5 bases from J, the gap between germline ends came to 19 bases. There are 16 residues in the CDR3. CDR3 in amino acids: CASSFTSGTFSYGYTF. The DNA of the CDR3 is TGTGCCAGCAGTTTTACCTCCGGGACTTTCTCATATGGCTACACCTTC.

The V gene is TRBV7-2, the J gene TRBJ1-1; D perhaps matches TRBD1 (6 bases). Trimming took 3 bases from V and 1 from J, leaving 9 bases between them. CDR1 is SGHTA, CDR2 FQGNSA, per germline. The CDR3 totals 14 residues. DNA of the CDR3: TGTGCCAGCAGCTTGGGGGCACGGAACACTGAAGCTTTCTTT. Translation gives CASSLGARNTEAFF.

This clonotype was detected many times. The genes are TRBV7-6 and TRBJ1-1; D is unresolved. V was cut by 6 bases and J by 6 bases, with 14 bases left in between. In germline, CDR1 is SGHVS, CDR2 FNYEAQ. The CDR3 is 13 residues long. CDR3 DNA sequence: TGTGCCAGCAGGATGACGGATGGATCTGAAGCTTTCTTT. As protein: CASRMTDGSEAFF.

The CDR3 DNA follows: TGTGCCAGCAGTTACTCCCTGAGGCTAGTGAGAGATACGCAGTATTTT. It codes for CASSYSLRLVRDTQYF. The chain couples TRBV6-2 or TRBV6-3 to TRBJ2-3; no clear D gene. The germline gives CDR1 MNHEY, CDR2 SVGEGT. V was clipped by 0 bases and J by 5 bases, with 15 bases between them. The CDR3 runs to 16 residues.

The chain has TRBV24-1 and TRBJ2-3, with 7 bases identical to TRBD2. CDR3 length equals 14 residues. V was clipped by 6 bases and J by 0 bases; unmatched bases: 2. Germline CDR1 KGHDR, CDR2 SFDVKD. CDR3 sequence (DNA): TGTGCCACCAGTCCAGCGGGGAGCACAGATACGCAGTATTTT. This encodes CATSPAGSTDTQYF.

In this sample, this clonotype turned up a few times. The chain couples TRBV4-3 to TRBJ2-3, with 14 bases fitting TRBD2. J was trimmed by 6 bases and V by 1 base; bases with no gene match: 3. CDR1 is LGHNA, CDR2 YSLEER, per germline. This CDR3 spans 16 amino acids. CDR3 residues: CASSQAGTSGSDTQYF. The CDR3 DNA sequence: TGCGCCAGCAGCCAAGCGGGGACTAGCGGGAGTGATACGCAGTATTTT.